The 3 T cell receptor beta chains below all came from one sample that was sequenced in a study of blood T cell repertoires in COVID-19. TCRdb's copy holds only in-frame clones and misses some; the assay was immunoSEQ multiplex PCR. The sample carries approximately 200,000 clones, 85% to 90% recorded once. Material: peripheral blood. These receptors were taken from a woman aged 60-70 years with acute or convalescent COVID-19.

J is TRBJ1-1 and V is TRBV15; TRBD1 matches at 10 bases. This CDR3 contains 15 residues. The J segment lost 5 bases and the V segment lost 5 bases, leaving 8 bases of the junction unmatched. The germline V gene has CDR1 LNHNV and CDR2 YYDKDF (reference sequence). CDR3: CATSVRQGARTEAFF. The CDR3 DNA sequence: TGTGCCACCAGCGTCCGACAGGGGGCGCGAACTGAAGCTTTCTTT.

This chain joins TRBV7-9 and TRBJ1-3; D unclear. The germline V gene encodes CDR1 SEHNR and CDR2 FQNEAQ (reference sequence). The V end lost 2 bases, the J end lost 1 base, and 12 bases lay between the germline ends. This CDR3 is 16 amino acids long. Here the CDR3 DNA reads TGTGCCAGCAGCTTACAGGCGACCTTTTCTGGAAACACCATATATTTT. Translating gives CASSLQATFSGNTIYF. The full variable domain, in which reference TRBV7-9 and TRBJ1-3 provide the parts outside the CDR3, is DTGVSQNPRHKITKRGQNVTFRCDPISEHNRLYWYRQTLGQGPEFLTYFQNEAQLEKSRLLSDRFSAERPKGSFSTLEIQRTEQGDSAMYLCASSLQATFSGNTIYFGEGSWLTVV.

The rearrangement links TRBV4-3 to TRBJ1-2, with a weak D call TRBD1 (6 bases). The V end was cut by 3 bases, the J end by 4 bases, with 9 bases between. This CDR3 region has 13 residues. Germline values: CDR1 LGHNA, CDR2 YSLEER. CDR3 region: CASSQGAGYGYTF. The CDR3 bases are TGCGCCAGCAGCCAGGGGGCTGGCTATGGCTACACCTTC.